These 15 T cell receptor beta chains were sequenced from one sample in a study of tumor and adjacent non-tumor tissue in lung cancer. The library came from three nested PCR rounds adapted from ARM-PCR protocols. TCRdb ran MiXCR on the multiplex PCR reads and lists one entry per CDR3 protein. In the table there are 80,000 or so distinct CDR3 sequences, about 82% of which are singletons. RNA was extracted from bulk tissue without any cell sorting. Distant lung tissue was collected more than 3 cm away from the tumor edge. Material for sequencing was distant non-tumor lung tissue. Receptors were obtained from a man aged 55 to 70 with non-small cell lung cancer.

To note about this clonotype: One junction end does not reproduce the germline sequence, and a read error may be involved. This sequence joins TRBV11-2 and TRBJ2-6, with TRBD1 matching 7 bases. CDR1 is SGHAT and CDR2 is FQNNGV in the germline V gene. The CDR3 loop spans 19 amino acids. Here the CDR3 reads CASNLDPEDRPSGANVLTF. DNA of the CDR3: TGTGCCAGCAACTTAGATCCAGAGGACAGGCCCTCTGGGGCCAACGTCCTGACTTTC.

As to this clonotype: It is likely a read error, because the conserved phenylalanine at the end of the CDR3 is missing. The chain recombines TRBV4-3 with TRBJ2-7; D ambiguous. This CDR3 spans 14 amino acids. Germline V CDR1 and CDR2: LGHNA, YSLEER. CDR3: CASSQDSNGYEQYL. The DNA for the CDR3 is TGTGCCAGCAGCCAAGATAGTAACGGCTACGAGCAGTACTTA.

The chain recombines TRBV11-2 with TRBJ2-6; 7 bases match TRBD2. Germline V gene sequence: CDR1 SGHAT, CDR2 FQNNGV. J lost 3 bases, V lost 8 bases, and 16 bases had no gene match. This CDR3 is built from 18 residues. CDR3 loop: CASRPTSVGANGANVLTF. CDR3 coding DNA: TGTGCCAGCCGTCCAACTAGCGTGGGAGCCAATGGGGCCAACGTCCTGACTTTC.

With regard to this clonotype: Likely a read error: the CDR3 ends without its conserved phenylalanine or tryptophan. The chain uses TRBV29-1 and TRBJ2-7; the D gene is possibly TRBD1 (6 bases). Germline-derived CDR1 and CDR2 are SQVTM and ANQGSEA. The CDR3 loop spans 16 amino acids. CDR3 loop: CSVQTRTEGEEDEQYI. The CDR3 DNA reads TGCAGTGTTCAAACCCGGACAGAGGGTGAAGAAGACGAGCAGTACATC.

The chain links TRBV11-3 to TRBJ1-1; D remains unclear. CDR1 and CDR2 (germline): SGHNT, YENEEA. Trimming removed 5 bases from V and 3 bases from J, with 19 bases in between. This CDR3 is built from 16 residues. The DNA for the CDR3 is TGTGCCAGCAGCCCCAAGGTCCGGGGTTCCCACACTGAAGCTTTCTTT. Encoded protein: CASSPKVRGSHTEAFF.

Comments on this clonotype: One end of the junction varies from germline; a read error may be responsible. The CDR3 region has the DNA TGTGCCTGCAGCCCGGGGGACGGACCGAACACTGAAGCTGTCTTT. Its translation is CACSPGDGPNTEAVF. V is TRBV4-2 and J is TRBJ1-1, with D perhaps TRBD1 (5 bases). The V gene's germline CDR1 is LGHNA and CDR2 YNFKEQ. The CDR3 length is 15 residues.

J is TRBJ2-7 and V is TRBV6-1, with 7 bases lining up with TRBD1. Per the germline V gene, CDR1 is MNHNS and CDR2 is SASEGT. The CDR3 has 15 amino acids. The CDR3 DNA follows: TGTGCTTGCGATGCCCGGACGGGGACAGACTACGAGCAGTACTTC. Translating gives CACDARTGTDYEQYF.

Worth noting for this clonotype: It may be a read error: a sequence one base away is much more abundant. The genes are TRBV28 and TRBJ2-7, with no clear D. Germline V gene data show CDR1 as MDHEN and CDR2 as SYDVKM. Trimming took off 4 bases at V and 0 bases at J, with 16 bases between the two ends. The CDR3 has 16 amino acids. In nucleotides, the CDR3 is TGTGCCAGCAGTTCCCCCCTGATCGGCCACTCCTACGAGCAGTACTTC. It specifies CASSSPLIGHSYEQYF.

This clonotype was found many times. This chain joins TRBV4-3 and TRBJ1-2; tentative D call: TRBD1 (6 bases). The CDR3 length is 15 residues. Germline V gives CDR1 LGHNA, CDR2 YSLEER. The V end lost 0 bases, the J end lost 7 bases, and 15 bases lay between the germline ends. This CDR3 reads CASSQDPQGGGGYTF. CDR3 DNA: TGCGCCAGCAGCCAAGATCCACAGGGAGGAGGTGGCTACACCTTC.

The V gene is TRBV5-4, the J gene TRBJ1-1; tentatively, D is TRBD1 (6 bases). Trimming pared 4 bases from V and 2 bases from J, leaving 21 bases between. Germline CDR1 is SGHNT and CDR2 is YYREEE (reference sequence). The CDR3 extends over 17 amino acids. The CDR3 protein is CASSAGQQGRGNTEAFF. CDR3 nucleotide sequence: TGTGCCAGCAGCGCCGGTCAACAGGGACGAGGCAACACTGAAGCTTTCTTT.

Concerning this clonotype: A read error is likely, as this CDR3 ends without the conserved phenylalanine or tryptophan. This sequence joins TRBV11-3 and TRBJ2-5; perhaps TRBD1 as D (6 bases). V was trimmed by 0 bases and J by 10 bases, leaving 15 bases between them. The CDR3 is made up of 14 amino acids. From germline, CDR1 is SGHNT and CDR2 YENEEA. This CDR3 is CASSLDRGTLIQYL. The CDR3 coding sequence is TGTGCCAGCAGCTTAGATAGGGGGACCCTCATCCAGTACTTA.

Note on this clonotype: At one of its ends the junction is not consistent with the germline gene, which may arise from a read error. The CDR3 sequence is CSTGAVTYGQYF. CDR3 nucleotide sequence: TGCAGTACTGGTGCGGTCACCTACGGGCAGTACTTC. This chain links TRBV20-1 with TRBJ2-7; no definite D call. The germline V gene has CDR1 DFQATT and CDR2 SNEGSKA (reference sequence). CDR3 length: 12 residues.

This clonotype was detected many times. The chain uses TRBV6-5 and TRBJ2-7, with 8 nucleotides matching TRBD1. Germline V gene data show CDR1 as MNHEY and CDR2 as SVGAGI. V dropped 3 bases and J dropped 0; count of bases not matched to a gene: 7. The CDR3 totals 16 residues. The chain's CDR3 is CASSYGGTGHSYEQYF. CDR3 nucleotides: TGTGCCAGCAGTTATGGGGGGACAGGTCACTCCTACGAGCAGTACTTC.

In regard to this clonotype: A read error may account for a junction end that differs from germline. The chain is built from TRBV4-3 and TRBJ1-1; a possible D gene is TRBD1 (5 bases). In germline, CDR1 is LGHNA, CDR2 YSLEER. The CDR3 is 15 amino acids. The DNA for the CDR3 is TGCGGCAGCAGCCAAGAGGGGCTACTGAACACTGTAGCTTTATTT. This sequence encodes CGSSQEGLLNTVALF.

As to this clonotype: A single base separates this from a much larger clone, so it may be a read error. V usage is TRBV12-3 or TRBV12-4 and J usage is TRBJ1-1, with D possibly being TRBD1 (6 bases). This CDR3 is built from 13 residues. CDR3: CASRQDRSTKAFF. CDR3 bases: TGTGCCAGCAGACAAGACAGGAGCACTAAAGCTTTCTTT.